Below, 25 T cell receptor beta chains from the same sample are listed, as sequenced in a study of T-cell reconstitution after alpha-beta-depleted transplantation in children listed by TCRdb under 2016. Library prep was done by PCR. These reads were obtained on an Illumina HiSeq 2500. TCR libraries were prepared with molecular barcoding, using unique molecular identifiers to normalize TCRbeta repertoire quantification. TCRdb reran the public reads through fastp at Q25 and MiXCR, keeping productive beta chains. Each record represents a unique CDR3 protein, reported with the most common genes and DNA among its rows. Counted in this sample were a few hundred thousand distinct CDR3 sequences; around a tenth of them appeared once. The ten largest clones represent 2% to 2.5% of the sample. This material consisted of PBMCs from the stem cell graft donor, taken from the stem cell graft. Every receptor here comes from a human donor who donated a stem cell graft to a child with acute lymphoblastic leukemia.

This clonotype was recorded a few times. The chain uses TRBV20-1 and TRBJ2-7; a possible D gene is TRBD2 (7 bases). The CDR3 consists of 15 residues. V was trimmed by 3 bases and J by 0 bases, leaving 15 bases between them. Per germline, CDR1 DFQATT and CDR2 SNEGSKA (reference sequence). In DNA form, the CDR3 reads TGCAGTGCTAGCCGGGGGGCGGTTAGCTCCTACGAGCAGTACTTC. It codes for CSASRGAVSSYEQYF.

Points on this clonotype: This may arise from a read error, as a much more abundant clone is one base away. The chain joins TRBV20-1 to TRBJ2-1, with D perhaps assigned TRBD1 or TRBD2 (6 bases each). The J call could be wrong; TRBJ2-7 is a better fit for the DNA end. The CDR3 sequence is 12 residues long. Germline CDR1 DFQATT, CDR2 SNEGSKA (reference sequence). As DNA, the CDR3 is TGCAGTGCCAATCGGGGGCCGAGCGAGCAGTACTTC. Amino acids: CSANRGPSEQYF.

This clonotype was detected a few times. The V call is TRBV7-2, the J call TRBJ2-3; a possible D gene is TRBD2 (6 bases). The CDR3 is made up of 14 amino acids. Looked up from germline, CDR1 is SGHTA and CDR2 is FQGNSA. Deletions cut 5 bases from V and 5 bases from J, with 14 bases between. The CDR3 nucleotides are TGTGCCAGCAGCGTGACGGGAGTACGAGATACGCAGTATTTT. Translation: CASSVTGVRDTQYF. Looking up the rest from reference TRBV7-2 and TRBJ2-3 gives the full variable domain: GAGVSQSPSNKVTEKGKDVELRCDPISGHTALYWYRQSLGQGLEFLIYFQGNSAPDKSGLPSDRFSAERTGGSVSTLTIQRTQQEDSAVYLCASSVTGVRDTQYFGPGTRLTVL.

The chain recombines TRBV7-2 with TRBJ1-1; 8 bases line up with TRBD1. There are 15 residues in the CDR3. Germline V gives CDR1 SGHTA, CDR2 FQGNSA. The J segment lost 0 bases and the V segment lost 5 bases, leaving 5 bases of the junction unmatched. CDR3 in amino acids: CASSRQGTLNTEAFF. CDR3 sequence (DNA): TGTGCCAGCAGCCGACAGGGGACGCTGAACACTGAAGCTTTCTTT. Variable domain in full (rest from reference TRBV7-2 and TRBJ1-1): GAGVSQSPSNKVTEKGKDVELRCDPISGHTALYWYRQSLGQGLEFLIYFQGNSAPDKSGLPSDRFSAERTGGSVSTLTIQRTQQEDSAVYLCASSRQGTLNTEAFFGQGTRLTVV.

This clonotype was counted at least ten times. A read error may produce the germline difference seen at one junction end. The chain links TRBV7-7 to TRBJ2-2; D call uncertain. From germline, CDR1 is SSHAT and CDR2 FNYEAQ (reference sequence). The CDR3 sequence is 13 residues long. Here the CDR3 DNA reads TGTGCTAGCAGCTTCGGACACACCGGGGAGCTGTTTTTT. Translation gives CASSFGHTGELFF.

Ten or more counts support this clonotype. This rearrangement joins TRBV4-1 to TRBJ2-7; TRBD2 agrees at 11 bases. The length of the CDR3 is 20 residues. Per germline, CDR1 MGHRA and CDR2 YSYEKL. The ends lost 2 bases at V and 5 bases at J; junction bases unmatched: 20. CDR3 sequence reads: CASSQRIGTSGRGESHEQYF. In DNA, the CDR3 is TGCGCCAGCAGCCAACGGATCGGGACTAGCGGCAGGGGTGAGAGTCACGAGCAGTACTTC.

The rearrangement joins TRBV4-1 to TRBJ1-1, with unresolved D. Deletions cut 3 bases from V and 1 base from J, with 12 bases between. This CDR3 has 15 residues. The germline V gene encodes CDR1 MGHRA and CDR2 YSYEKL. CDR3 bases: TGCGCCAGCAGCCACGAGCCGGGCGGGAACACTGAAGCTTTCTTT. Translated, it gives CASSHEPGGNTEAFF.

This clonotype was seen only a few times. This chain joins TRBV2 and TRBJ2-5; no clear D. With 6 bases removed from V and 5 bases from J, the gap between germline ends came to 10 bases. CDR1 SNHLY and CDR2 FYNNEI come from the germline V gene. This CDR3 region has 12 residues. The CDR3 loop is CASRYPKETQYF. Written as DNA, the CDR3 is TGTGCCAGCAGGTACCCTAAGGAGACCCAGTACTTC.

The chain employs TRBV4-3 and TRBJ1-2, with D unresolved. Per germline, CDR1 LGHNA and CDR2 YSLEER. Between the trimmed V and J ends, which lost 2 bases and 3 bases, there was a span of 13 bases. There are 15 residues in the CDR3. The DNA for the CDR3 is TGCGCCAGCAGCCAAAGTCAGACCTCTCACTATGGCTACACCTTC. This encodes CASSQSQTSHYGYTF.

In this sample, this clonotype turned up many times. V and J are TRBV6-1 and TRBJ2-1; D is uncertain. The CDR3 sequence is 14 residues long. From germline, CDR1 is MNHNS and CDR2 SASEGT. V lost 7 bases to trimming and J lost 3 bases, with 13 bases between them. CDR3 sequence (DNA): TGTGCCAGCACCCTCGGGCCCAACTACAATGAGCAGTTCTTC. Translating gives CASTLGPNYNEQFF.

At least ten counts were recorded for this clonotype. The rearrangement joins TRBV4-2 to TRBJ2-7, with 14 bases identical to TRBD2. There are 15 residues in the CDR3. V shed 3 bases and J 6 bases; nucleotides not matched to a gene: 4. Looked up from germline, CDR1 is LGHNA and CDR2 is YNFKEQ. Here the CDR3 reads CASSHGTSGSGEQYF. CDR3 coding DNA: TGTGCCAGCAGCCATGGGACTAGCGGGAGTGGCGAGCAGTACTTC.

This clonotype was counted only a few times. The chain has TRBV29-1 and TRBJ1-4, with D unresolved. The CDR3 runs to 12 residues. Germline V gene data show CDR1 as SQVTM and CDR2 as ANQGSEA. Deletions cut 6 bases from V and 7 bases from J, with 12 bases between. The CDR3: CSVQAAREKLFF. CDR3 nucleotide sequence: TGCAGCGTCCAGGCAGCGCGTGAAAAACTGTTTTTT.

The table lists this clonotype with many counts. The chain combines TRBV7-8 with TRBJ2-5, with TRBD1 matching over 9 bases. V lost 6 bases, J lost 3 bases, and 11 bases stayed unmatched. The CDR3 has 16 amino acids. Germline loops: CDR1 SGHVS, CDR2 FQNEAQ. The CDR3 region has the DNA TGTGCCAGCAGGAAAGGCAGAGGGACAGGGAAAGAGACCCAGTACTTC. Translating it yields CASRKGRGTGKETQYF.

The chain uses TRBV7-2 and TRBJ1-1; a possible D gene is TRBD1 (6 bases). Germline-derived CDR1 and CDR2 are SGHTA and FQGNSA. V was clipped by 5 bases and J by 0 bases, with 13 bases between them. The CDR3 extends over 15 amino acids. CDR3 in amino acids: CASSLQGPLNTEAFF. Written as DNA, the CDR3 is TGTGCCAGCAGCCTACAGGGCCCATTGAACACTGAAGCTTTCTTT. Supplemented by reference TRBV7-2 and TRBJ1-1, the full variable domain reads GAGVSQSPSNKVTEKGKDVELRCDPISGHTALYWYRQSLGQGLEFLIYFQGNSAPDKSGLPSDRFSAERTGGSVSTLTIQRTQQEDSAVYLCASSLQGPLNTEAFFGQGTRLTVV.

This clonotype was detected only a few times. V gene TRBV4-3 combines with J gene TRBJ2-1, with D unresolved. CDR1 LGHNA and CDR2 YSLEER come from the germline V gene. The V gene lost 1 base and the J gene lost 5 bases, with 12 bases spanning the gap. This CDR3 comprises 15 residues. In DNA form, the CDR3 reads TGCGCCAGCAGCCAAGGCCCCCCGGCAGACAATGAGCAGTTCTTC. It is translated as CASSQGPPADNEQFF.

Only a few counts were recorded for this clonotype. The chain has TRBV24-1 and TRBJ2-3, with D possibly being TRBD1 or TRBD2 (5 bases each). V was shortened by 3 bases and J by 2 bases, with 14 bases between the two germline ends. The CDR3 is 16 residues long. Per germline, CDR1 KGHDR and CDR2 SFDVKD. DNA for the CDR3: TGTGCCACCAGTGATCCACAGGAGGCACCCACAGATACGCAGTATTTT. Translation gives CATSDPQEAPTDTQYF.

This clonotype occurred a few times. Written as DNA, the CDR3 is TGCGCCAGCACGGACGGCTCCTACGAGCAGTACTTC. Its translation is CASTDGSYEQYF. This rearrangement joins TRBV5-1 to TRBJ2-7; D remains ambiguous. Trimming took 6 bases from V and 0 from J, leaving 7 bases between them. CDR1 is SGHRS and CDR2 is YFSETQ in the germline V gene. This CDR3 contains 12 residues.

This clonotype was found a few times. The J gene is TRBJ2-1, the V gene TRBV7-9; the D is unclear. The CDR3 covers 15 residues. Germline V gene data show CDR1 as SEHNR and CDR2 as FQNEAQ (reference sequence). Trimming removed 7 bases at V and 10 bases at J, with 23 bases between. In DNA form, the CDR3 reads TGTGCCAGCATCCCGTCCCCGGACCTCGGTAAAGAGCAGTTCTTC. Protein sequence: CASIPSPDLGKEQFF.

The CDR3 is CASRQGIMAQHF. CDR3 coding DNA: TGTGCCAGCCGACAGGGGATCATGGCCCAGCATTTT. The chain combines TRBV28 with TRBJ1-5; 8 nucleotides agree with TRBD1. The V gene's germline CDR1 is MDHEN and CDR2 SYDVKM. The trim removed 8 bases at V and 11 bases at J, leaving 8 bases unmatched. The length of the CDR3 is 12 residues.

This clonotype was seen ten or more times. The rearrangement uses TRBV10-2 and TRBJ2-7, with 9 bases aligning to TRBD1. The CDR3 has 14 residues. V dropped 6 bases and J dropped 4; count of bases not matched to a gene: 7. Germline-derived CDR1 and CDR2 are WSHSY and SAAADI. The CDR3: CASRATGGSYEQYF. DNA of the CDR3: TGCGCCAGCAGAGCGACAGGGGGATCGTACGAGCAGTACTTC.

The rearrangement joins TRBV4-1 to TRBJ2-7; D is possibly TRBD1 (6 bases). CDR3 length: 14 residues. The V end lost 1 base, the J end lost 7 bases, and 14 bases lay between the germline ends. Germline assignment: CDR1 MGHRA and CDR2 YSYEKL. The CDR3 DNA reads TGCGCCAGCAGCCAAGCGCCAGGGGTTTATGAGCAGTACTTC. Residues: CASSQAPGVYEQYF.

The table lists this clonotype with a few counts. This sequence joins TRBV5-1 and TRBJ2-3, with 7 bases aligning to TRBD2. V lost 4 bases to trimming and J lost 0 bases; unmatched junction nucleotides: 5. This CDR3 comprises 15 residues. Germline lookup yields CDR1 SGHRS and CDR2 YFSETQ. The CDR3, as DNA: TGCGCCAGCAGCCACCTTAGCGGGAGCACAGATACGCAGTATTTT. It is translated as CASSHLSGSTDTQYF.

This clonotype has at least ten counts. This rearrangement joins TRBV10-3 to TRBJ2-7, with 8 bases that match TRBD2. V was pared by 10 bases and J by 2 bases, with 7 bases of the junction left unmatched. The CDR3 loop spans 13 amino acids. CDR1 ENHRY and CDR2 SYGVKD come from the germline V gene. CDR3 residues: CATLLAGAYEQYF. DNA for the CDR3: TGTGCCACGCTTCTAGCGGGCGCCTACGAGCAGTACTTC.

This clonotype was counted between two and nine times. This chain uses TRBV5-1 with TRBJ2-7; 7 nucleotides agree with TRBD2. V shed 0 bases, J shed 1 base, and the junction held 7 bases outside the gene matches. CDR1 is SGHRS, CDR2 YFSETQ, per germline. This CDR3 is built from 16 residues. CDR3 protein: CASSLETSMGSYEQYF. In DNA form, the CDR3 reads TGCGCCAGCAGCTTGGAGACTAGCATGGGGTCCTACGAGCAGTACTTC.

The table lists this clonotype with a few counts. The V gene is TRBV20-1, the J gene TRBJ1-2; 9 bases map to TRBD1. Losses at the gene ends were 6 bases for V and 5 bases for J; bases not matched to a gene: 13. CDR1 DFQATT and CDR2 SNEGSKA come from the germline V gene (reference sequence). The CDR3 sequence is 15 residues long. In DNA form, the CDR3 reads TGCAGTGCAGACTTGCCCCGGGACAGGGCGTATGGCTACACCTTC. Protein product: CSADLPRDRAYGYTF.